This T cell receptor beta chain appears in the sequencing data of a study of blood T cell repertoires in COVID-19. Enrolled through a virtual design, the participants were between roughly 18 and 95 years of age and came from 24 US areas. Participants' reported clinical history set cohort assignment. This CDR3 spans 15 amino acids. The V segment lost 6 bases and the J segment 6 bases; nucleotides outside the gene matches: 8. Per the germline V gene, CDR1 is SNHLY and CDR2 is FYNNEI. Generated by immunoSEQ multiplex PCR, the TCRdb table keeps only in-frame clones and is missing some. Altogether 180,000 or so clones are present, over 70% being singletons, with the ten largest covering over 13%.

V and J are TRBV2 and TRBJ2-1, with 10 bases fitting TRBD1. Sequences were obtained from PBMCs or T cells enriched from blood (not recorded which). The receptor comes from a man aged 60-69 years who had been exposed to COVID-19. The CDR3 spells CASRDDRGRSNEQFF. CDR3 DNA sequence: TGTGCCAGCAGGGACGACAGGGGGCGATCCAATGAGCAGTTCTTC. Supplemented by reference TRBV2 and TRBJ2-1, the full variable domain reads EPEVTQTPSHQVTQMGQEVILRCVPISNHLYFYWYRQILGQKVEFLVSFYNNEISEKSEIFDDQFSVERPDGSNFTLKIRSTKLEDSAMYFCASRDDRGRSNEQFFGPGTRLTVL.